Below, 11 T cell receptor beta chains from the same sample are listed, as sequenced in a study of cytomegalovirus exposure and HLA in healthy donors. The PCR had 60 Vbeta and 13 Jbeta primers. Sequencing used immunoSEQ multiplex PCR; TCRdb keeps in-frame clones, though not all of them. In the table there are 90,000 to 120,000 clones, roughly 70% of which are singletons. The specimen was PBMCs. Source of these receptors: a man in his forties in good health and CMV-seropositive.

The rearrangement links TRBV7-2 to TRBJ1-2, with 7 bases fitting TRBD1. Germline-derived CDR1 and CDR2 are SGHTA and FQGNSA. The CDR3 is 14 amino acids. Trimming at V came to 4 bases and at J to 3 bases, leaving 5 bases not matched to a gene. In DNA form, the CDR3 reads TGTGCCAGCAGCTACCAAGGGGGCGACTATGGCTACACCTTC. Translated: CASSYQGGDYGYTF.

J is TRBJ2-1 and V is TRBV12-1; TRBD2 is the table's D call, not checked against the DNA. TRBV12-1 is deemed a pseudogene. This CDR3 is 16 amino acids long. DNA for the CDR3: TGTGCCAGCAGCCCCTCGATGCGGGGGACCTACAATGAGCAGTTCTTC. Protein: CASSPSMRGTYNEQFF.

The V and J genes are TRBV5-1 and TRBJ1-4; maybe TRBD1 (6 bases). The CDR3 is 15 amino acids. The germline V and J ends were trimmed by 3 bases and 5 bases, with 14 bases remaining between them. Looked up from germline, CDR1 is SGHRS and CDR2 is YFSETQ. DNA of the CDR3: TGCGCCAGCAGCTATGCAGGGGCCTCGAATGAAAAACTGTTTTTT. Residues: CASSYAGASNEKLFF. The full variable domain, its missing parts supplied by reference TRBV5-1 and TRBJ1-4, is KAGVTQTPRYLIKTRGQQVTLSCSPISGHRSVSWYQQTPGQGLQFLFEYFSETQRNKGNFPGRFSGRQFSNSRSEMNVSTLELGDSALYLCASSYAGASNEKLFFGSGTQLSVL.

The CDR3 nucleotides read TGTGTGCGCGGCCCAAACACAGATACGCAGTATTTT. Its protein is CVRGPNTDTQYF. The chain uses TRBV7-2 and TRBJ2-3; D is ambiguous. The germline CDR1 and CDR2 sequences are SGHTA and FQGNSA. The CDR3 has 12 residues.

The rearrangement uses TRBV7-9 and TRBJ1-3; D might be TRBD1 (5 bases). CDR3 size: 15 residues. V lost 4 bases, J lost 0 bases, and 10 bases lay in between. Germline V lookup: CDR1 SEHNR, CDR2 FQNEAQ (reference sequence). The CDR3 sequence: CASSWGETSGNTIYF. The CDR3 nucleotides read TGTGCCAGCAGCTGGGGGGAGACCTCTGGAAACACCATATATTTT.

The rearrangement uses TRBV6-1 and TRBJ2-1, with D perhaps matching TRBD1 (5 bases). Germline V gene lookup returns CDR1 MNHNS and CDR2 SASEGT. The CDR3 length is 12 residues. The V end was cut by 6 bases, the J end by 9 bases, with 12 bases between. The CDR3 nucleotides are TGTGCCAGCAGGGGGCAAACAGGTGAGCAGTTCTTC. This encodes CASRGQTGEQFF.

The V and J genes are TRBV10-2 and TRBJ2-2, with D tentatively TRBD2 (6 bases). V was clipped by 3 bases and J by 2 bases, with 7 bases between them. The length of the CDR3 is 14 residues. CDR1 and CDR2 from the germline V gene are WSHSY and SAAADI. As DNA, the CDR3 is TGCGCCAGCAGTGAAGGGACTAACACCGGGGAGCTGTTTTTT. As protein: CASSEGTNTGELFF.

CDR3 residues: CASSFGYSYEQYF. The CDR3 DNA is TGTGCCAGCAGCTTCGGTTACTCCTACGAGCAGTACTTC. V and J are TRBV5-5 and TRBJ2-7, with D unclear. The germline CDR1 and CDR2 sequences are SGHKS and YYEKEE (reference sequence). This CDR3 has 13 amino acids. V lost 2 bases and J lost 0, with 6 bases in between.

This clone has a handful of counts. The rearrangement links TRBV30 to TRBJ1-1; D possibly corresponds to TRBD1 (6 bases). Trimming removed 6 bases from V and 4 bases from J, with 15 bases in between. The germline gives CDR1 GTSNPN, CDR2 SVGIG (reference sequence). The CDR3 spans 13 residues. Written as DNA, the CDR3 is TGTGCCTGCCTGGACAGTGCGGGCACTGAAGCTTTCTTT. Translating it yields CACLDSAGTEAFF.

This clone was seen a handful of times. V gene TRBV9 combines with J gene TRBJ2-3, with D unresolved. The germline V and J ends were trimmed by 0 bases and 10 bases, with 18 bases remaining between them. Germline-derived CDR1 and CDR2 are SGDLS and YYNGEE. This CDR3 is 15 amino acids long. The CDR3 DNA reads TGTGCCAGCAGCGTAGACCCTGCGGTAGGCACTGCGCAGTATTTT. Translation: CASSVDPAVGTAQYF.

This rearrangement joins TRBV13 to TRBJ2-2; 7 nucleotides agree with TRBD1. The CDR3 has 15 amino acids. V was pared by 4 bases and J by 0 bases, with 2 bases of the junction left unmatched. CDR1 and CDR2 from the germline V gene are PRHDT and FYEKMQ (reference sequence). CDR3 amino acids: CASSYQGANTGELFF. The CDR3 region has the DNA TGTGCCAGCAGCTACCAGGGGGCGAACACCGGGGAGCTGTTTTTT. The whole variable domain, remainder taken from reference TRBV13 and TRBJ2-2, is AAGVIQSPRHLIKEKRETATLKCYPIPRHDTVYWYQQGPGQDPQFLISFYEKMQSDKGSIPDRFSAQQFSDYHSELNMSSLELGDSALYFCASSYQGANTGELFFGEGSRLTVL.